This record covers a single TCR beta chain. Its matching antigen is unknown. TCRdb re-called the 5' RACE reads with MiXCR, one entry per CDR3 protein. The sample consists of some 96,000 distinct CDR3 sequences, less than 6.5% of them appearing once. The data were taken from a study of identical twins. Among all donors, each was a healthy Caucasian. General observations from the study: Twin-shared out-of-frame alpha sequences showed excess low generation probability.

Deletions cut 0 bases from V and 5 bases from J, with 10 bases between. Looked up from germline, CDR1 is DFQATT and CDR2 is SNEGSKA (reference sequence). The CDR3 totals 13 residues. Sequencing input: memory T cells sorted from blood. V gene TRBV20-1 combines with J gene TRBJ2-5; D gene ambiguous. The clonotype was recovered from a woman between 50 and 59 years old in good health. CDR3 residues: CSARDLSWETQYF. Here the CDR3 DNA reads TGCAGTGCTAGAGATCTCTCCTGGGAGACCCAGTACTTC.